The rows below give T cell receptor beta chains drawn from one sample of a study of blood T cell repertoires in COVID-19. Method: immunoSEQ multiplex PCR; TCRdb's copy keeps in-frame clones and lacks some. Of around 72,000 clones listed, about 90% are singletons. The sequenced material came from peripheral blood. The origin of the receptors is a human donor with active COVID-19. The donor label of this sample is uncertain. Each CDR3 is given with its conserved first and last residue. A D gene is named only where the DNA matches it firmly. Some rows have no size entry. The others give once, few or many, or a class for an expanded clone.

j_call: TRBJ1-1
cdr3_length: 17
clone_size: -
v_call: TRBV16
d_call: TRBD1
cdr3_aa: CASSQYPGQGINTEAFF
cdr3_nt: TGTGCCAGCAGCCAATACCCCGGACAGGGGATCAACACTGAAGCTTTCTTT

j_call: TRBJ2-4
cdr3_length: 15
clone_size: -
v_call: TRBV2
d_call: -
cdr3_aa: CASSEVGSAKNIQYF
cdr3_nt: TGTGCCAGCAGTGAAGTCGGGTCAGCCAAAAACATTCAGTACTTC

j_call: TRBJ1-1
cdr3_length: 14
clone_size: -
v_call: TRBV6-2/TRBV6-3
d_call: -
cdr3_aa: CASSFTRTNTEAFF
cdr3_nt: TGTGCCAGCAGTTTTACAAGGACAAACACTGAAGCTTTCTTT

j_call: TRBJ2-1
cdr3_length: 15
clone_size: -
v_call: TRBV28
d_call: -
cdr3_aa: CASSFGGSRYNEQFF
cdr3_nt: TGTGCCAGCAGTTTCGGAGGGTCTCGGTACAATGAGCAGTTCTTC

j_call: TRBJ2-1
cdr3_length: 15
clone_size: -
v_call: TRBV7-7
d_call: TRBD2
cdr3_aa: CASSLLAGGGYEQFF
cdr3_nt: TGTGCCAGCAGCTTACTAGCGGGAGGGGGCTATGAGCAGTTCTTC

j_call: TRBJ2-7
cdr3_length: 14
clone_size: -
v_call: TRBV6-5
d_call: TRBD1
cdr3_aa: CASSHQGALYEQYF
cdr3_nt: TGTGCCAGCAGTCATCAGGGGGCACTCTACGAGCAGTACTTC

j_call: TRBJ1-5
cdr3_length: 16
clone_size: -
v_call: TRBV5-4
d_call: -
cdr3_aa: CASSLGQGTANQPQHF
cdr3_nt: TGTGCCAGCAGCTTGGGTCAGGGTACCGCCAATCAGCCCCAGCATTTT

j_call: TRBJ2-7
cdr3_length: 13
clone_size: once
v_call: TRBV3-1/TRBV3-2
d_call: -
cdr3_aa: CASSPGLGYEQYF
cdr3_nt: TGTGCCAGCAGTCCAGGACTGGGCTACGAGCAGTACTTC

j_call: TRBJ1-2
cdr3_length: 16
clone_size: -
v_call: TRBV7-9
d_call: -
cdr3_aa: CASSGRDIRWGTGYTF
cdr3_nt: TGTGCCAGCAGCGGCAGGGACATCCGATGGGGAACTGGCTACACCTTC

j_call: TRBJ1-2
cdr3_length: 17
clone_size: -
v_call: TRBV28
d_call: TRBD1
cdr3_aa: CASRPSGQVGFNYGYTF
cdr3_nt: TGTGCCAGCAGGCCCTCCGGACAGGTTGGGTTTAACTATGGCTACACCTTC

j_call: TRBJ1-5
cdr3_length: 15
clone_size: -
v_call: TRBV28
d_call: -
cdr3_aa: CASRRSFGSNQPQHF
cdr3_nt: TGTGCCAGCAGACGGTCATTCGGGTCCAATCAGCCCCAGCATTTT

j_call: TRBJ2-5
cdr3_length: 16
clone_size: -
v_call: TRBV9
d_call: TRBD2
cdr3_aa: CASSVNPSGRVGTQYF
cdr3_nt: TGTGCCAGCAGCGTAAACCCTAGCGGGAGAGTGGGGACCCAGTACTTC

j_call: TRBJ1-2
cdr3_length: 14
clone_size: few
v_call: TRBV11-2
d_call: -
cdr3_aa: CASSLDRRPDGYTF
cdr3_nt: TGTGCCAGCAGCCTCGACAGAAGACCTGATGGCTACACCTTC

j_call: TRBJ2-1
cdr3_length: 16
clone_size: -
v_call: TRBV28
d_call: TRBD2
cdr3_aa: CASRLFGLAAANEQFF
cdr3_nt: TGTGCCAGCAGACTCTTTGGGCTAGCGGCGGCTAATGAGCAGTTCTTC

j_call: TRBJ2-7
cdr3_length: 12
clone_size: -
v_call: TRBV3-1/TRBV3-2
d_call: -
cdr3_aa: CASSYRVDEQYF
cdr3_nt: TGTGCCAGCAGCTACAGGGTCGACGAGCAGTACTTC

j_call: TRBJ2-7
cdr3_length: 16
clone_size: -
v_call: TRBV24-1
d_call: TRBD1
cdr3_aa: CATSGTGGPSSYEQYF
cdr3_nt: TGTGCCACCAGTGGGACAGGGGGCCCTAGCTCCTACGAGCAGTACTTC

j_call: TRBJ2-5
cdr3_length: 15
clone_size: -
v_call: TRBV24-1
d_call: TRBD2
cdr3_aa: CATSDTSGRIETQYF
cdr3_nt: TGTGCCACCAGTGATACTAGCGGGAGAATAGAGACCCAGTACTTC

j_call: TRBJ1-2
cdr3_length: 14
clone_size: -
v_call: TRBV28
d_call: -
cdr3_aa: CASSSDITNYGYTF
cdr3_nt: TGTGCCAGCAGCTCGGACATAACCAACTATGGCTACACCTTC

j_call: TRBJ2-1
cdr3_length: 13
clone_size: -
v_call: TRBV4-3
d_call: -
cdr3_aa: CASSQGVRDEQFF
cdr3_nt: TGCGCCAGCAGCCAAGGTGTCCGGGATGAGCAGTTCTTC

j_call: TRBJ2-6
cdr3_length: 16
clone_size: -
v_call: TRBV4-1
d_call: -
cdr3_aa: CATKRSPGAGANVLTF
cdr3_nt: TGCGCCACCAAACGATCACCAGGGGCTGGGGCCAACGTCCTGACTTTC

j_call: TRBJ2-7
cdr3_length: 14
clone_size: once
v_call: TRBV29-1
d_call: TRBD2
cdr3_aa: CSVVVSSGGYEQYF
cdr3_nt: TGCAGCGTTGTCGTGTCTAGCGGGGGGTACGAGCAGTACTTC

j_call: TRBJ1-5
cdr3_length: 14
clone_size: -
v_call: TRBV7-9
d_call: -
cdr3_aa: CASSRGWRNQPQHF
cdr3_nt: TGTGCCAGCAGCCGGGGGTGGCGCAATCAGCCCCAGCATTTT